These T cell receptor beta chains were read from a single sample in a study of blood T cell repertoires in COVID-19. Repertoires were generated with immunoSEQ multiplex PCR, while TCRdb's copy carries only in-frame clones and drops some. The sample has around 240,000 clones, about 84% seen once. The material sequenced was PBMCs or T cells enriched from blood (not recorded which). These TCRs come from a woman aged 45-65 years who had recovered from COVID-19. Both conserved end residues are trimmed from each CDR3. Clone size, where shown, is once, few, many, or a class for clones that have expanded.

abundance,v_gene,j_gene,CDR3aa
-,TRBV2,TRBJ2-5,ASRPGLAQETQY
-,TRBV27,TRBJ1-6,ASSPRQGWSPLH
-,TRBV19,TRBJ1-1,ASREGRMNTEAF
-,TRBV11-1,TRBJ1-1,ASSLRFQGNTEAF
-,TRBV12-3/TRBV12-4,TRBJ1-1,ATRQGGNTEAF
-,TRBV24-1,TRBJ2-1,ATRGTGYNEQF
-,TRBV30,TRBJ2-7,AWSSGYYEQY
-,TRBV29-1,TRBJ2-7,SVEDGGPGEQY
-,TRBV28,TRBJ2-1,ASSLDTYNEQF
-,TRBV7-2,TRBJ1-5,ASSSAGTYQPQH
-,TRBV20-1,TRBJ1-1,SARLGTQAF
-,TRBV4-1,TRBJ2-2,ASSQFLRQADTGELF
-,TRBV5-1,TRBJ1-3,ASSSQGALSGNTIY
-,TRBV4-3,TRBJ2-1,ASSQGQGADEQF
-,TRBV7-2,TRBJ2-4,ASSLPGLAGNKNIQY
-,TRBV7-6,TRBJ2-7,ASSLGGSSAGEQY
-,TRBV3-1/TRBV3-2,TRBJ2-7,ASSQAGTGSSEQY
-,TRBV11-3,TRBJ2-5,ASSLTAKETQY
many,TRBV27,TRBJ2-1,ASSFRDRGNEQF
-,TRBV20-1,TRBJ2-1,SAPPHEQF
-,TRBV7-8,TRBJ1-5,ASSSTGVYSNQPQH
-,TRBV13,TRBJ2-7,ASSSLDRLADSSYEQY
-,TRBV30,TRBJ1-3,AWDTSGNTIY
-,TRBV2,TRBJ2-5,ASSGDRGEY
-,TRBV28,TRBJ2-2,ASSPSGSPNTGELF
-,TRBV2,TRBJ2-2,ASSARRGSTGELF
-,TRBV3-1/TRBV3-2,TRBJ1-2,ASSLPGQGYGYT
-,TRBV5-5,TRBJ1-1,ASSRVGGTEAF
-,TRBV6-2/TRBV6-3,TRBJ2-2,ASSLRTSGKSAFTGELF
-,TRBV5-8,TRBJ1-5,ASREGPLNQPQH
-,TRBV12-5,TRBJ1-2,ASGLVAGDGYT
-,TRBV23-1,TRBJ2-1,ASSQPLPTGSSYNEQF
once,TRBV7-2,TRBJ1-1,ASSDTGLFSLKAF
-,TRBV7-3,TRBJ2-6,ASSLLGVSGANVLT
-,TRBV19,TRBJ1-1,ASNGWGHRGLNTEAF
-,TRBV10-2,TRBJ2-1,ASRLAGGPVDEQF
-,TRBV19,TRBJ2-7,ASSFGLHYEQY
-,TRBV5-1,TRBJ2-2,ASSPKADRAGELF
-,TRBV29-1,TRBJ1-1,SVEDTGGNTEAF
once,TRBV27,TRBJ1-1,ASRGRTGGGEAF
-,TRBV7-9,TRBJ2-7,ASSSAGQATYEQY
-,TRBV7-3,TRBJ1-1,ASSFGGNTEAF
-,TRBV12-5,TRBJ1-6,ASGSGQGASPLH
-,TRBV19,TRBJ1-5,ASWGQGAEQPQH
-,TRBV7-2,TRBJ2-2,ASSAGLAGGLTGELF
-,TRBV4-3,TRBJ1-4,ASSQATGRYEKLF
-,TRBV5-1,TRBJ2-5,ASSLGGQQETQY
once,TRBV9,TRBJ2-1,ASSPRLAGGKGRDEQF
-,TRBV5-8,TRBJ1-1,ASSRDLWNTEAF
-,TRBV5-4,TRBJ1-6,ASRWGENSPLH
few,TRBV7-2,TRBJ2-7,ASSLPETGDYEQY